These 26 T cell receptor beta chains came from one sample sequenced in a study of a mutant IDH1 vaccine in newly diagnosed glioma. Sample time point: week 35, safety follow-up. It was 300 ug of mutant IDH1 20-mer peptide that made up each vaccine dose, given with topical imiquimod. The assay was immunoSEQ multiplex PCR, and TCRdb's table has in-frame clones only and misses some. The table has tens of thousands of clones, roughly 80% seen once. No antigen has been assigned to these receptors. The material was PBMCs, obtained from a glioma patient whose treatment included an IDH1 peptide vaccine. These receptors were obtained from a man aged 35-49 years with glioma.

The chain combines TRBV5-1 with TRBJ2-3; D gene uncertain. Looked up from germline, CDR1 is SGHRS and CDR2 is YFSETQ. This CDR3 has 13 residues. Trimming stripped 7 bases from V and 5 bases from J, with 14 bases between. As DNA, the CDR3 is TGCGCCAGCTCCCCGCTGGCTAGAGATACGCAGTATTTT. Its protein is CASSPLARDTQYF. Together with reference TRBV5-1 and TRBJ2-3, the CDR3 gives the full variable domain: KAGVTQTPRYLIKTRGQQVTLSCSPISGHRSVSWYQQTPGQGLQFLFEYFSETQRNKGNFPGRFSGRQFSNSRSEMNVSTLELGDSALYLCASSPLARDTQYFGPGTRLTVL.

The chain uses TRBV7-2 and TRBJ2-3; tentatively, D is TRBD2 (7 bases). CDR1 and CDR2 (germline): SGHTA, FQGNSA. The CDR3 consists of 14 residues. Trimming cost V 1 base and J 5 bases, with 10 bases left between them. In DNA form, the CDR3 reads TGTGCCAGCAGCTTAGTAGGGGGGGAAGATACGCAGTATTTT. Protein sequence: CASSLVGGEDTQYF.

The rearrangement uses TRBV2 and TRBJ2-7, with D hard to call. V shed 4 bases and J shed 2 bases, with 15 bases lying between them. Germline loops: CDR1 SNHLY, CDR2 FYNNEI. The CDR3 runs 15 residues. CDR3 sequence (DNA): TGTGCCAGCAGTGGCTTATTACCCACTACCTACGAGCAGTACTTC. It encodes CASSGLLPTTYEQYF.

The chain links TRBV30 to TRBJ1-2; D unclear. The germline V gene has CDR1 GTSNPN and CDR2 SVGIG (reference sequence). The CDR3 loop spans 13 amino acids. Trimming took 0 bases from V and 4 from J, leaving 9 bases between them. Written as DNA, the CDR3 is TGTGCCTGGAGTGTAACGGGGATCTATGGCTACACCTTC. It translates to CAWSVTGIYGYTF.

The J gene is TRBJ2-7, the V gene TRBV28, with a possible D match to TRBD2 (6 bases). This CDR3 is 14 amino acids long. V was clipped by 8 bases and J by 5 bases, with 19 bases between them. Germline CDR1 is MDHEN and CDR2 is SYDVKM. The CDR3: CASVEGMNLHEQYF. The CDR3 nucleotides are TGTGCCAGCGTGGAGGGAATGAATTTGCACGAGCAGTACTTC.

The chain joins TRBV14 to TRBJ2-7, with D unresolved. The germline V gene encodes CDR1 SGHDN and CDR2 FVKESK. Trimming cost V 1 base and J 9 bases, with 13 bases left between them. CDR3 size: 13 residues. CDR3 region: CASSQVPRVGQYF. Written as DNA, the CDR3 is TGTGCCAGCAGCCAAGTCCCCCGGGTCGGGCAGTACTTC.

In this sample, this clone turned up once. The rearrangement uses TRBV19 and TRBJ2-1, with 7 bases that match TRBD1. The trim removed 5 bases at V and 4 bases at J, leaving 5 bases unmatched. CDR3 length equals 14 residues. Germline V gene sequence: CDR1 LNHDA, CDR2 SQIVND (reference sequence). The CDR3 here is CASSVGQWYNEQFF. CDR3 nucleotide sequence: TGTGCCAGTAGTGTGGGACAGTGGTACAATGAGCAGTTCTTC.

V and J are TRBV6-5 and TRBJ2-1, with TRBD1 matching over 10 bases. The CDR3 length is 13 residues. Trimming cost V 6 bases and J 5 bases; bases outside gene matches: 1. CDR1 MNHEY and CDR2 SVGAGI come from the germline V gene. The CDR3 protein is CASRTGGHNEQFF. CDR3 in DNA: TGTGCCAGCAGGACAGGGGGCCACAATGAGCAGTTCTTC.

This chain joins TRBV2 and TRBJ2-7; TRBD1 or TRBD2 may be the D gene (6 bases each). The CDR3 totals 15 residues. The germline V gene has CDR1 SNHLY and CDR2 FYNNEI. With 4 bases removed from V and 0 bases from J, the gap between germline ends came to 13 bases. CDR3 loop: CASSAPEGGSYEQYF. DNA for the CDR3: TGTGCCAGCAGTGCCCCAGAGGGGGGCTCCTACGAGCAGTACTTC.

In DNA form, the CDR3 reads TGTGCCAGCAGCTCCACCAGGTTATCGGGAAACACCATATATTTT. This gives the protein CASSSTRLSGNTIYF. This rearrangement joins TRBV7-2 to TRBJ1-3, with unresolved D. Germline V lookup: CDR1 SGHTA, CDR2 FQGNSA. V was pared by 4 bases and J by 4 bases, with 14 bases between. This CDR3 is built from 15 residues. Based on the CDR3 plus reference TRBV7-2 and TRBJ1-3, the full variable domain is GAGVSQSPSNKVTEKGKDVELRCDPISGHTALYWYRQSLGQGLEFLIYFQGNSAPDKSGLPSDRFSAERTGGSVSTLTIQRTQQEDSAVYLCASSSTRLSGNTIYFGEGSWLTVV.

The rearrangement uses TRBV30 and TRBJ2-3; D call uncertain. V was shortened by 0 bases and J by 10 bases, with 5 bases between the two germline ends. Germline loops: CDR1 GTSNPN, CDR2 SVGIG (reference sequence). The length of the CDR3 is 10 residues. The CDR3 spells CAWSVHPQYF. DNA for the CDR3: TGTGCCTGGAGTGTACATCCGCAGTATTTT.

The chain is built from TRBV5-1 and TRBJ2-7; no definite D call. V dropped 1 base and J dropped 5 bases, with 10 bases sitting between them. This CDR3 is built from 13 residues. The germline V gene encodes CDR1 SGHRS and CDR2 YFSETQ. CDR3 coding DNA: TGCGCCAGCAGCTTGCTTCGGGTCAACGAGCAGTACTTC. This sequence encodes CASSLLRVNEQYF.

The DNA of the CDR3 is TGTGCCAGTAGTTTAGGACTAGCGGGAGAGACCCAGTACTTC. Protein: CASSLGLAGETQYF. J is TRBJ2-5 and V is TRBV19; 11 bases align to TRBD2. The V gene's germline CDR1 is LNHDA and CDR2 SQIVND (reference sequence). V trimming: 5 bases; J trimming: 4 bases; junction bases outside the gene matches: 3. CDR3 size: 14 residues.

The chain couples TRBV11-3 to TRBJ2-1; D ambiguous. With 1 base removed from V and 4 bases from J, the gap between germline ends came to 11 bases. The CDR3 has 15 residues. Per the germline V gene, CDR1 is SGHNT and CDR2 is YENEEA. Here the CDR3 DNA reads TGTGCCAGCAGCTTAGCCAGTGGTGGTTACAATGAGCAGTTCTTC. Translation gives CASSLASGGYNEQFF.

J is TRBJ1-5 and V is TRBV28; possible D gene TRBD1, 6 bases. The CDR3 totals 14 residues. Trimming took off 5 bases at V and 6 bases at J, with 14 bases between the two ends. Germline CDR1 is MDHEN and CDR2 is SYDVKM. The DNA for the CDR3 is TGTGCCAGCAGTAAACAGGGCGTTGGTCAGCCCCAGCATTTT. Translated: CASSKQGVGQPQHF.

V usage is TRBV7-9 and J usage is TRBJ1-1; possibly TRBD1 for D (5 bases). Trimming took 5 bases from V and 9 from J, leaving 13 bases between them. CDR3 length equals 12 residues. Germline values: CDR1 SEHNR, CDR2 FQNEAQ (reference sequence). CDR3 sequence reads: CASSPQDGQAFF. The CDR3 DNA sequence: TGTGCCAGCAGCCCACAGGATGGGCAAGCTTTCTTT.

This clone appeared a single time. The gene calls are TRBV18 and TRBJ2-7; D is possibly TRBD1 (5 bases). Germline CDR1 is KGHSH and CDR2 is LQKENI. V was shortened by 0 bases and J by 2 bases, with 14 bases between the two germline ends. CDR3 size: 16 residues. The CDR3 loop reads CASSPPGRAGTYEQYF. Written as DNA, the CDR3 is TGTGCCAGCTCACCACCGGGCAGGGCTGGAACCTACGAGCAGTACTTC.

This rearrangement joins TRBV4-2 to TRBJ2-7; unclear D gene. The CDR3 is made up of 13 amino acids. The V end was cut by 2 bases, the J end by 0 bases, with 5 bases between. Germline CDR1 LGHNA, CDR2 YNFKEQ. This chain's CDR3 is CASSQWLSYEQYF. As DNA, the CDR3 is TGTGCCAGCAGCCAATGGCTCTCCTACGAGCAGTACTTC.

The table lists this clone with a count of one. The chain has TRBV9 and TRBJ2-1; 15 nucleotides agree with TRBD2. With V trimmed by 4 bases and J by 0 bases, 8 bases remained unmatched. This CDR3 is 19 amino acids long. Germline CDR1 reads SGDLS; CDR2 reads YYNGEE. CDR3 in amino acids: CASSSGLAGGVPSYNEQFF. The CDR3 nucleotides are TGTGCCAGCAGCTCGGGACTAGCGGGAGGAGTCCCCTCCTACAATGAGCAGTTCTTC.

The chain recombines TRBV6-1 with TRBJ1-3; D is unclear. Germline CDR1 MNHNS, CDR2 SASEGT. CDR3 length: 15 residues. V gave up 10 bases and J gave up 0 bases, with 16 bases separating them. CDR3 sequence (DNA): TGTGCCACCTCGGGTAGGACTTTCTCTGGAAACACCATATATTTT. The encoded protein is CATSGRTFSGNTIYF.

The V and J genes are TRBV30 and TRBJ1-1, with unresolved D. Germline V gene sequence: CDR1 GTSNPN, CDR2 SVGIG (reference sequence). The CDR3 covers 15 residues. V lost 0 bases to trimming and J lost 5 bases, with 16 bases between them. This CDR3 reads CAWSVGPGLWTEAFF. CDR3 nucleotides: TGTGCCTGGAGTGTAGGGCCAGGTCTGTGGACTGAAGCTTTCTTT.

The V call is TRBV19, the J call TRBJ2-7, with 7 bases matching TRBD1. J was trimmed by 3 bases and V by 7 bases; bases with no gene match: 9. Germline loops: CDR1 LNHDA, CDR2 SQIVND (reference sequence). CDR3 size: 14 residues. The CDR3 region has the DNA TGTGCCAGTAACCTAACAGGGGTACACTACGAGCAGTACTTC. Translation: CASNLTGVHYEQYF.

This clone was seen a handful of times. The rearrangement joins TRBV4-3 to TRBJ2-7; D is uncertain. Per the germline V gene, CDR1 is LGHNA and CDR2 is YSLEER. This CDR3 contains 15 residues. Trimming left V 7 bases short and J 2 bases short, with 18 bases between. CDR3: CASISPTWRTYEQYF. Written as DNA, the CDR3 is TGCGCCAGCATCAGTCCTACGTGGCGGACCTACGAGCAGTACTTC.

The chain carries TRBV28 and TRBJ1-1; D ambiguous. The ends were cut back, 8 bases at V and 4 bases at J, with 5 bases in the middle. Germline V CDR1 and CDR2: MDHEN, SYDVKM. The CDR3 loop spans 10 amino acids. In DNA form, the CDR3 reads TGTGCCAGCGTCACCACTGAAGCTTTCTTT. It yields the protein CASVTTEAFF.

To note about this clone: One end of the junction varies from germline; a read error may be responsible. This chain links TRBV4-3 with TRBJ2-7; 7 bases are a match to TRBD1. Germline V gene lookup returns CDR1 LGHNA and CDR2 YSLEER. The CDR3 is 14 amino acids. CDR3 bases: TGCGCCAGCGGCCAACGGACAGGTTTGAACGAGCAGTACTTC. This sequence encodes CASGQRTGLNEQYF.

The CDR3 here is CASSLLGVRGEKLFF. DNA for the CDR3: TGTGCCAGCAGCCTACTCGGCGTTAGGGGTGAAAAACTGTTTTTT. The gene calls are TRBV6-5 and TRBJ1-4, with D possibly matching TRBD1 (5 bases). Per germline, CDR1 MNHEY and CDR2 SVGAGI. CDR3 size: 15 residues. Trimming stripped 6 bases from V and 7 bases from J, with 18 bases between.